The rows below give T cell receptor beta chains drawn from one sample of a study of vaccination effects on CD4 cells after COVID-19. Their specific antigens are unknown. The protocol was immunoSEQ multiplex PCR, while the TCRdb copy is restricted to in-frame clones and leaves out a portion. The sample lists around 67,000 clones; about 80% were seen once. The specimen comprised CD4+ T cells from PBMCs cultured with HCoV-229E spike peptides, sampled after COVID-19 vaccination. The receptors originated from a human donor who received a COVID-19 vaccine. CDR3s include the opening cysteine and the closing phenylalanine or tryptophan. A D gene is named only where the DNA matches it firmly. Clone sizes are given selectively: once, few, many, or a class where the clone is expanded.

j_call	clone_size	v_call	d_call	cdr3_nt	cdr3_aa
TRBJ1-6	-	TRBV10-3	-	TGTGCCATCAGTGAGTCGGGCGGCATCTTATCACCCCTCCACTTT	CAISESGGILSPLHF
TRBJ2-2	-	TRBV9	TRBD2	TGTGCCAGCAGCCCCCGCGGGGGCACCGGGGAGCTGTTTTTT	CASSPRGGTGELFF
TRBJ2-1	-	TRBV29-1	TRBD1	TGCAGTTCGACAGGGTCTTCTATTTACAATGAGCAGTTCTTC	CSSTGSSIYNEQFF
TRBJ1-1	-	TRBV6-5	TRBD1	TGTGCCAGCAGTTACTGGACAGGTGCGGGCACTGAAGCTTTCTTT	CASSYWTGAGTEAFF
TRBJ1-6	few	TRBV5-1	-	TGCGCCAGCAGCGGAGCAGGGAGCTCCTATAATTCACCCCTCCACTTT	CASSGAGSSYNSPLHF
TRBJ1-4	once	TRBV9	-	TGTGCCAGCAGCGTAGCGGGACCTACCACAACTAATGAAAAACTGTTTTTT	CASSVAGPTTTNEKLFF
TRBJ2-1	-	TRBV19	TRBD1	TGTGCCAGCGGACAGGGAAATTATGGTGAGCAGTTCTTC	CASGQGNYGEQFF
TRBJ2-3	-	TRBV5-5	TRBD2	TGTGCCAGCAGCTCGACTAGCGGGGGGATACATACGCAGTATTTT	CASSSTSGGIHTQYF
TRBJ1-2	-	TRBV5-4	-	TGTGCCAGCAACCCTACGACAGCTTCTAACTATGGCTACACCTTC	CASNPTTASNYGYTF
TRBJ1-2	-	TRBV10-1	-	TGCGCCAGCGGACGTTTTCTCCGGGACACACTTAACTATGGCTACACCTTC	CASGRFLRDTLNYGYTF
TRBJ1-1	-	TRBV6-5	-	TGTGCCAGCAGCTTGACTTTGAACACTGAAGCTTTCTTT	CASSLTLNTEAFF
TRBJ2-5	-	TRBV7-9	TRBD2	TGTGCCAGCAGATCTACGACGGGGGGGCAAGAGACCCAGTACTTC	CASRSTTGGQETQYF
TRBJ1-1	-	TRBV12-5	TRBD1	TGTGCTAGTGGTTTGACCCCGGACGGACAGGCGGCGAACACTGAAGCTTTCTTT	CASGLTPDGQAANTEAFF
TRBJ2-6	-	TRBV5-1	-	TGCGCCAGCAGCTTACCGGGACACTCAACCTCTGGGGCCAACGTCCTGACTTTC	CASSLPGHSTSGANVLTF
TRBJ1-6	-	TRBV3-1/TRBV3-2	-	TGTGCCAGCAGCCAAGGGTCCAGGGACAATTCACCCCTCCACTTT	CASSQGSRDNSPLHF
TRBJ1-1	-	TRBV18	TRBD1	TGTGCCAGCTCACCCCCGGACAGGTTTTACACTGAAGCTTTCTTT	CASSPPDRFYTEAFF
TRBJ1-1	few	TRBV27	-	TGTGCCAGCAGTTTAGAATTTGGGGGGCGGGAGACTGAAGCTTTCTTT	CASSLEFGGRETEAFF
TRBJ1-2	-	TRBV5-8	-	TGTGCCAGCAGCTTGGGTCTCGCAAAGGGGATAGAGATCTATGGCTACACCTTC	CASSLGLAKGIEIYGYTF
TRBJ1-3	-	TRBV5-1	-	TGCGCCAGCAGTTCCGACCCTCTCTCTGGAAACACCATATATTTT	CASSSDPLSGNTIYF
TRBJ2-6	-	TRBV6-6	-	TGTGCCAGCAGTTACCCCCAAAGCTCTGGGGCCAACGTCCTGACTTTC	CASSYPQSSGANVLTF
TRBJ2-5	-	TRBV29-1	TRBD2	TGCAGCGTTGTGGCTAGCGGGGAATCACAAGAGACCCAGTACTTC	CSVVASGESQETQYF
TRBJ2-3	few	TRBV25-1	-	TGTGCCAGCAGTAGGGGAGACACAGATACGCAGTATTTT	CASSRGDTDTQYF
TRBJ1-1	-	TRBV18	-	TGTGCCAGCTCACCACAAGTTCCGGGGGACACTGAAGCTTTCTTT	CASSPQVPGDTEAFF
TRBJ1-5	-	TRBV19	-	TGTGCCACCCACCTGGGGGTAGCAGAACAGCCCCAGCATTTT	CATHLGVAEQPQHF
TRBJ2-1	-	TRBV5-5	-	TGTGCCAGCAGCCTCTCCGGGACTCTCTACAATGAGCAGTTCTTC	CASSLSGTLYNEQFF
TRBJ1-5	-	TRBV15	-	TGTGCCACCAGCAGAGGGCAGGATCGTAGCAATCAGCCCCAGCATTTT	CATSRGQDRSNQPQHF
TRBJ1-2	-	TRBV28	-	TGTGCCAGCGGGGGGACGGTTGGGTCCCCCTATGGCTACACCTTC	CASGGTVGSPYGYTF
TRBJ1-2	-	TRBV5-8	TRBD1	TGTGCCAGCAGCTTGAGGACAGGGATACTCTACACCTTC	CASSLRTGILYTF
TRBJ2-3	-	TRBV11-1	TRBD1	TGTGCCAGCAGCTTGGGGGACAGGGTGTCCCCAGATACGCAGTATTTT	CASSLGDRVSPDTQYF
TRBJ2-3	-	TRBV14	-	TGTGCCAGCAGCCAAGCGGGGGGCACAGATACGCAGTATTTT	CASSQAGGTDTQYF
TRBJ2-5	-	TRBV7-2	TRBD1	TGTGCCAGCAGCTTAGCGAATCACAGGGGAGAGACCCAGTACTTC	CASSLANHRGETQYF
TRBJ1-4	few	TRBV5-1	TRBD1	TGCGCCAGCAGCTTGGGGGGGACAGCCCGGGTAGAAAAACTGTTTTTT	CASSLGGTARVEKLFF
TRBJ1-5	-	TRBV6-6	-	TGTGCCAGCAATCCGGGGAATCAGCCCCAGCATTTT	CASNPGNQPQHF
TRBJ1-2	-	TRBV10-3	-	TGTGCCATCAGTGAGTCGACGTCGGTAGCGGGTACGGGCTACACCTTC	CAISESTSVAGTGYTF
TRBJ2-5	-	TRBV29-1	TRBD1	TGCAGCGTTCGTACGTTTAAGGGGGCGGGAGAGACCCAGTACTTC	CSVRTFKGAGETQYF
TRBJ1-1	-	TRBV6-5	-	TGTGCCAGCAGCCCCCGGACCCTGAACACTGAAGCTTTCTTT	CASSPRTLNTEAFF
TRBJ1-1	-	TRBV5-4	-	TGTGCCAGCAGCAGACCGGACACTGAAGCTTTCTTT	CASSRPDTEAFF
TRBJ1-1	few	TRBV7-9	-	TGTGCCAGCAGCTTATACACAGGGCTTAGGACTGAAGCTTTCTTT	CASSLYTGLRTEAFF
TRBJ1-3	-	TRBV3-1/TRBV3-2	-	TGTGCCAGCAGCCCTAAGGAAGACACCATATATTTT	CASSPKEDTIYF
TRBJ1-2	-	TRBV10-3	-	TGTGCCATCAGTGAGGGGGTCGGGACTAACTATGGCTACACCTTC	CAISEGVGTNYGYTF
TRBJ1-1	-	TRBV9	-	TGTGCCAGCAGCCCCCTGGGGAACACTGAAGCTTTCTTT	CASSPLGNTEAFF
TRBJ2-1	-	TRBV30	TRBD2	TGTGCCTCCGCGGGACTAGGGTACAATGAGCAGTTCTTC	CASAGLGYNEQFF
TRBJ1-2	-	TRBV9	-	TGTGCCAGCAGCGCAGAGACAACCTACACCTTC	CASSAETTYTF
TRBJ2-6	-	TRBV18	TRBD1	TGTGCCAGCTCATCACAGGGGCTTGCTGGGGCCAACGTCCTGACTTTC	CASSSQGLAGANVLTF
TRBJ2-1	-	TRBV28	TRBD1	TGTGCCAGCAGATTAGACAGGGGGCGCTTAGAAGAGCAGTTCTTC	CASRLDRGRLEEQFF
TRBJ1-2	few	TRBV30	-	TGTGCCTGGAGTTTCGAGACGGGGGGTGGCTACACCTTC	CAWSFETGGGYTF
TRBJ1-4	-	TRBV24-1	TRBD1	TGTGCCACCAGTGACGACAGGGCGCGTGAAAAACTGTTTTTT	CATSDDRAREKLFF
TRBJ2-6	-	TRBV3-1/TRBV3-2	-	TGTGCCAGCAGCCAAGAGATGGGGACCGGGGCCAACGTCCTGACTTTC	CASSQEMGTGANVLTF
TRBJ2-5	-	TRBV7-2	-	TGTGCCAGCAGCCCCGGGGCTCAAGAGACCCAGTACTTC	CASSPGAQETQYF
TRBJ1-2	-	TRBV5-6	-	TGTGCCAGCAGCTTGGGGGCCCGCTATGGCTACACCTTC	CASSLGARYGYTF
TRBJ2-2	-	TRBV7-9	-	TGTGCCAGCAGCCCAAGGGTATTCACGAACACCGGGGAGCTGTTTTTT	CASSPRVFTNTGELFF
TRBJ1-2	-	TRBV6-5	TRBD1	TGTGCCAGCACTGTGACAGGGGAATACTATGGCTACACCTTC	CASTVTGEYYGYTF
TRBJ2-4	-	TRBV21-1	-	TGTGCCAGCAGCAAAATAAGGGTGTTCCGTAAAAACATTCAGTACTTC	CASSKIRVFRKNIQYF
TRBJ2-3	-	TRBV19	TRBD1	TGTGCCAGCACCGACAGGGTGAGCACAGATACGCAGTATTTT	CASTDRVSTDTQYF
TRBJ1-2	-	TRBV24-1	TRBD1	TGTGCCACCCATTCGGGGACAGGGGGATCTGGCTACACCTTC	CATHSGTGGSGYTF
TRBJ2-2	-	TRBV6-5	-	TGTGCCAGCAGTTACTCGATGGGGAACACCGGGGAGCTGTTTTTT	CASSYSMGNTGELFF
TRBJ1-4	-	TRBV28	-	TGTGCCTGGGCGGCAGGGAGAAGTGAAAAACTGTTTTTT	CAWAAGRSEKLFF
TRBJ1-5	once	TRBV4-3	-	TGCGCCAGCAGCCAAGAAGGGGGGAATCAGCCCCAGCATTTT	CASSQEGGNQPQHF